The rows below give T cell receptor beta chains drawn from one sample of a study of T-cell memory formation after mild COVID-19. In TCRdb, the 5' RACE reads were re-called with MiXCR into one record per CDR3 protein. The sample has tens of thousands of distinct CDR3 sequences; roughly 13% are singletons. Sample: PBMCs or a T cell subset sorted from them (not recorded which). These receptors came from a man younger than 30 who had mild COVID-19 (a few samples of this study predate the infection). Cell type and time point are not known. Both conserved end residues are part of each CDR3. The order of the fields is J gene, D gene, V gene, clone size, CDR3 DNA, CDR3 protein. D genes are given only for firm matches. The size of a clone is reported for some rows only, either as once, few or many, or as a class for expanded clones.

j_gene: TRBJ1-4
d_gene: .
v_gene: TRBV3-1
abundance: .
CDR3nt: TGTGCCAGCAGCCAAGCGACGGGGGTAGGTGCAACTAATGAAAAACTGTTTTTT
CDR3aa: CASSQATGVGATNEKLFF

j_gene: TRBJ2-5
d_gene: TRBD2
v_gene: TRBV2
abundance: few
CDR3nt: TGTGCCAGCAGTGAAGCGCTTCGGGTTAGCGGGGACCAAGAGACCCAGTACTTC
CDR3aa: CASSEALRVSGDQETQYF

j_gene: TRBJ2-5
d_gene: TRBD1
v_gene: TRBV10-3
abundance: few
CDR3nt: TGTGCCATCAGTGGGGACAGCCTACTCCAAGAGACCCAGTACTTC
CDR3aa: CAISGDSLLQETQYF

j_gene: TRBJ1-2
d_gene: TRBD1
v_gene: TRBV9
abundance: .
CDR3nt: TGTGCCAGCAGCGGCCGGGACAGGGTTCATGGCTACACCTTC
CDR3aa: CASSGRDRVHGYTF

j_gene: TRBJ2-7
d_gene: .
v_gene: TRBV7-9
abundance: .
CDR3nt: TGTGCCAGCAGCCCGGGCTGGACCTTGGGGGAGCAGTACTTC
CDR3aa: CASSPGWTLGEQYF

j_gene: TRBJ2-1
d_gene: TRBD2
v_gene: TRBV5-1
abundance: .
CDR3nt: TGCGCCAGCAGCGTGACTAGCGGGTACAATGAGCAGTTCTTC
CDR3aa: CASSVTSGYNEQFF

j_gene: TRBJ2-1
d_gene: TRBD2
v_gene: TRBV7-6
abundance: .
CDR3nt: TGTGCCAGCAGCTTAGCGGTGGGACTAGCGAATGAGCAGTTCTTC
CDR3aa: CASSLAVGLANEQFF

j_gene: TRBJ2-1
d_gene: .
v_gene: TRBV9
abundance: .
CDR3nt: TGTGCCAGCAGCCCCCAAGGGGACTCCTACAATGAGCAGTTCTTC
CDR3aa: CASSPQGDSYNEQFF

j_gene: TRBJ1-1
d_gene: .
v_gene: TRBV4-1
abundance: .
CDR3nt: TGCGCCAGCAGCCAAAACAGGGACCCCAATGAAGCTTTCTTT
CDR3aa: CASSQNRDPNEAFF

j_gene: TRBJ1-1
d_gene: TRBD1
v_gene: TRBV7-9
abundance: many
CDR3nt: TGTGCCAGCAGCAAAGGCACCGGGACAGGAGGTTTGGGTGAAGCTTTCTTT
CDR3aa: CASSKGTGTGGLGEAFF

j_gene: TRBJ1-1
d_gene: .
v_gene: TRBV5-1
abundance: many
CDR3nt: TGCGCCAGCAGCTTGGGATACACTGAAGCTTTCTTT
CDR3aa: CASSLGYTEAFF

j_gene: TRBJ2-5
d_gene: .
v_gene: TRBV13
abundance: .
CDR3nt: TGTGCCAGCAGCTTGATTGGCGGCGAGACCCAGTACTTC
CDR3aa: CASSLIGGETQYF

j_gene: TRBJ2-2
d_gene: TRBD2
v_gene: TRBV7-9
abundance: few
CDR3nt: TGTGCCAGCAGTTCCGATCTAGCGGCGAACACCGGGGAGCTGTTTTTT
CDR3aa: CASSSDLAANTGELFF

j_gene: TRBJ2-7
d_gene: TRBD1
v_gene: TRBV5-1
abundance: few
CDR3nt: TGCGCCAGCAGCTTGTTTCACAGGGGGATCAACGAGCAGTACTTC
CDR3aa: CASSLFHRGINEQYF

j_gene: TRBJ2-1
d_gene: .
v_gene: TRBV12-3/TRBV12-4
abundance: few
CDR3nt: TGTGCCAGCAGTTTAGTCAGTGAGCAGTTCTTC
CDR3aa: CASSLVSEQFF

j_gene: TRBJ2-1
d_gene: TRBD2
v_gene: TRBV6-2/TRBV6-3
abundance: .
CDR3nt: TGTGCCAGCAGTCCCTCTTTCAGGGTGATAGCGGGGGACAATGAGCAGTTCTTC
CDR3aa: CASSPSFRVIAGDNEQFF

j_gene: TRBJ2-5
d_gene: TRBD2
v_gene: TRBV2
abundance: few
CDR3nt: TGTGCCAGCAGTGAAGAAACGGGGGGGGAAGAGACCCAGTACTTC
CDR3aa: CASSEETGGEETQYF

j_gene: TRBJ2-3
d_gene: .
v_gene: TRBV5-1
abundance: .
CDR3nt: TGCGCCAGCAGCTTAGTTGGACCCAGCACAGATACGCAGTATTTT
CDR3aa: CASSLVGPSTDTQYF

j_gene: TRBJ2-1
d_gene: TRBD2
v_gene: TRBV7-9
abundance: .
CDR3nt: TGTGCCAGCAGCTCCCTCGAGCGGGGGGCTTTGCCAAATGAGCAGTTCTTC
CDR3aa: CASSSLERGALPNEQFF

j_gene: TRBJ2-2
d_gene: TRBD1
v_gene: TRBV7-9
abundance: few
CDR3nt: TGTGCCAGCGGACAGGTGTCTACCGGGGAGCTGTTTTTT
CDR3aa: CASGQVSTGELFF

j_gene: TRBJ1-5
d_gene: .
v_gene: TRBV11-2
abundance: .
CDR3nt: TGTGCCCCTCTGTCGGGGACGTCAGGGCCCCAGCATTTT
CDR3aa: CAPLSGTSGPQHF

j_gene: TRBJ2-3
d_gene: .
v_gene: TRBV27
abundance: few
CDR3nt: TGTGCCAGCAGTTCGCTTGCGGGTCGTACAGATACGCAGTATTTT
CDR3aa: CASSSLAGRTDTQYF

j_gene: TRBJ1-1
d_gene: .
v_gene: TRBV24-1
abundance: .
CDR3nt: TGTGCCACCAGTGATTTGTATCGAGCCTCTGAAGCTTTCTTT
CDR3aa: CATSDLYRASEAFF

j_gene: TRBJ1-6
d_gene: .
v_gene: TRBV6-6
abundance: .
CDR3nt: TGTGCCAGTCTACTAGGAAGCGCATCAGATTCACCCCTCCACTTT
CDR3aa: CASLLGSASDSPLHF

j_gene: TRBJ2-5
d_gene: .
v_gene: TRBV12-3/TRBV12-4
abundance: .
CDR3nt: TGTGCCAGCAACCAGGAGAACCAAGAGACCCAGTACTTC
CDR3aa: CASNQENQETQYF

j_gene: TRBJ1-1
d_gene: .
v_gene: TRBV7-9
abundance: .
CDR3nt: TGTGCCAGTTTCAGGGGTAACACTGAAGCTTTCTTT
CDR3aa: CASFRGNTEAFF